These 22 T cell receptor beta chains were all obtained from the same sample, sequenced in a study of T-cell memory formation after mild COVID-19. TCRdb used MiXCR to reprocess the 5' RACE reads, holding one entry per CDR3 protein. Among about 300,000 distinct CDR3 sequences listed, 19% were seen once. Sequencing was carried out using PBMCs or a T cell subset sorted from them (not recorded which). These receptors were taken from a man between 18 and 35 years old who had mild COVID-19 (a few samples of this study predate the infection). Cell type and time point are not known.

The gene calls are TRBV7-2 and TRBJ1-5; possible D gene TRBD1, 5 bases. Trimming removed 6 bases at V and 4 bases at J, with 16 bases between. Germline V gene data show CDR1 as SGHTA and CDR2 as FQGNSA. The CDR3 totals 15 residues. In DNA, the CDR3 is TGTGCCAGCAGTTGGGAAGGGGATCGGAATCAGCCCCAGCATTTT. This codes for CASSWEGDRNQPQHF.

This clonotype was counted between two and nine times. The V gene is TRBV12-3 or TRBV12-4, the J gene TRBJ1-6; TRBD1 matches at 10 bases. After removal of 5 bases from V and 8 bases from J, the junction contained 3 bases not matched to a gene. This CDR3 contains 14 residues. The CDR3 nucleotides read TGTGCCAGCAGTAGAGGGACAGGGGATTCACCCCTCCACTTT. It encodes CASSRGTGDSPLHF.

This clonotype was found a few times. The genes are TRBV10-2 and TRBJ1-2, with D possibly TRBD1 on 5 matching bases. The V and J ends lost 3 bases and 6 bases respectively, with 20 bases between them. This CDR3 contains 16 residues. CDR1 and CDR2 from the germline V gene are WSHSY and SAAADI. Here the CDR3 DNA reads TGCGCCAGCAGTGATGAAGGGCAGGGATCGAGTCATGGCTACACCTTC. Its protein product is CASSDEGQGSSHGYTF.

This chain joins TRBV7-2 and TRBJ2-5; TRBD2 might be the D (6 bases). This CDR3 comprises 16 residues. CDR1 and CDR2 from the germline V gene are SGHTA and FQGNSA. V was shortened by 0 bases and J by 6 bases, with 17 bases between the two germline ends. The CDR3 sequence: CASSLAGGGVGKTQYF. In nucleotides, the CDR3 is TGTGCCAGCAGCTTAGCGGGTGGAGGGGTCGGTAAGACCCAGTACTTC.

At least ten counts were recorded for this clonotype. The chain has TRBV28 and TRBJ2-7, with 13 bases matching TRBD2. This CDR3 is built from 16 residues. V lost 5 bases, J lost 9 bases, and 13 bases stayed unmatched. The germline CDR1 and CDR2 sequences are MDHEN and SYDVKM. The CDR3 sequence: CASSPSGTSGVRGQYV. CDR3 in DNA: TGTGCCAGCAGTCCCAGTGGGACTAGCGGGGTACGAGGGCAGTACGTC.

The sample holds a few counts of this clonotype. V is TRBV5-1 and J is TRBJ2-1, with 8 nucleotides matching TRBD2. CDR1 SGHRS and CDR2 YFSETQ come from the germline V gene. Unmatched junction bases numbered 2, after V lost 1 base and J lost 5 bases. The CDR3 runs to 14 residues. The DNA for the CDR3 is TGCGCCAGCAGCTTGTTCGGGGGGGACAATGAGCAGTTCTTC. Its protein product is CASSLFGGDNEQFF.

The rearrangement uses TRBV6-5 and TRBJ2-2; tentatively, D is TRBD2 (6 bases). The CDR3 runs 13 residues. In germline, CDR1 is MNHEY, CDR2 SVGAGI. Trimming pared 1 base from V and 6 bases from J, leaving 6 bases between. CDR3 residues: CASSYWGAGELFF. The CDR3 DNA reads as TGTGCCAGCAGTTACTGGGGGGCCGGGGAGCTGTTTTTT.

This clonotype was observed a handful of times. The V gene is TRBV6-2 or TRBV6-3, the J gene TRBJ1-1; a possible D gene is TRBD1 (6 bases). The length of the CDR3 is 15 residues. CDR1 and CDR2 from the germline V gene are MNHEY and SVGEGT. V lost 5 bases and J lost 0, with 13 bases in between. CDR3 residues: CASSTGPRMNTEAFF. The CDR3 DNA sequence: TGTGCCAGCAGTACAGGGCCTCGAATGAACACTGAAGCTTTCTTT.

In regard to this clonotype: One end of the junction varies from germline; a read error may be responsible. The chain uses TRBV29-1 and TRBJ1-2, with D uncertain. The CDR3 loop spans 14 amino acids. Germline V lookup: CDR1 SQVTM, CDR2 ANQGSEA. In nucleotides, the CDR3 is TGCAGCGTTACCGTCGGCAGGATTAACTCTGGCTACACCTTC. This translates into CSVTVGRINSGYTF.

This clonotype came up a few times. The chain uses TRBV5-6 and TRBJ2-7; D not resolved. Germline V gene data show CDR1 as SGHDT and CDR2 as YYEEEE. Between the trimmed V and J ends, which lost 2 bases and 3 bases, there was a span of 9 bases. CDR3 length: 13 amino acids. The CDR3 protein is CASSFQRLYEQYV. CDR3 in DNA: TGTGCCAGCAGCTTCCAGAGACTCTACGAGCAGTACGTC.

CDR3 residues: CASSPRLEATLYEQYV. CDR3 coding DNA: TGTGCCAGCAGTCCCCGTTTGGAAGCTACGTTATACGAGCAGTACGTC. This chain uses TRBV6-5 with TRBJ2-7; no definite D call. The germline V gene encodes CDR1 MNHEY and CDR2 SVGAGI. With 5 bases removed from V and 4 bases from J, the gap between germline ends came to 21 bases. This CDR3 has 16 amino acids.

There are a few counts of this clonotype. V usage is TRBV9 and J usage is TRBJ2-7; 8 bases align to TRBD1. Germline-derived CDR1 and CDR2 are SGDLS and YYNGEE. J lost 3 bases, V lost 3 bases, and 20 bases had no gene match. CDR3 length equals 19 residues. CDR3: CASSAGQGKRGPRIYEQYV. In DNA form, the CDR3 reads TGTGCCAGCAGCGCCGGACAGGGAAAGAGAGGGCCTAGGATCTACGAGCAGTACGTC.

The CDR3 sequence: CASSQHATVGEQYF. Here the CDR3 DNA reads TGCGCCAGCAGCCAACATGCGACAGTTGGGGAGCAGTACTTC. V usage is TRBV4-3 and J usage is TRBJ2-7, with D possibly matching TRBD1 (5 bases). The CDR3 has 14 amino acids. From germline, CDR1 is LGHNA and CDR2 YSLEER. The V end was cut by 2 bases, the J end by 7 bases, with 15 bases between.

This clonotype was recorded a few times. At one end, the junction sequence differs from germline, possibly due to a read error. J is TRBJ2-5 and V is TRBV7-9; D is perhaps TRBD2 (5 bases). There are 12 residues in the CDR3. Germline V gene lookup returns CDR1 SEHNR and CDR2 FQNEAQ (reference sequence). CDR3 in amino acids: CASSVALETQYF. CDR3 bases: TGTGCCAGCAGCGTAGCGCTAGAGACCCAGTACTTC.

There are many counts of this clonotype. An end of the junction differs from the germline gene, which may be a read error. This chain connects TRBV20-1 to TRBJ2-1; 11 bases align to TRBD2. This CDR3 has 15 residues. Germline CDR1 and CDR2: DFQATT and SNEGSKA (reference sequence). The CDR3 DNA reads as TGCAGTGCTCCGATAGCGGGGGGGCTAACCCCCGAGCGGTTCTTC. Its protein product is CSAPIAGGLTPERFF.

This chain connects TRBV27 to TRBJ1-4, with D maybe TRBD1 (6 bases). The CDR3 is 15 amino acids. Germline CDR1 is MNHEY and CDR2 is SMNVEV (reference sequence). V was shortened by 2 bases and J by 3 bases, with 10 bases between the two germline ends. The CDR3 DNA follows: TGTGCCAGCAGTTTACGGGGGCGGCCTAATGAAAAACTGTTTTTT. Its translation is CASSLRGRPNEKLFF.

The V call is TRBV24-1, the J call TRBJ2-3; D is unclear. Per the germline V gene, CDR1 is KGHDR and CDR2 is SFDVKD. Between the trimmed V and J ends, which lost 7 bases and 6 bases, there was a span of 10 bases. The length of the CDR3 is 12 residues. In DNA, the CDR3 is TGTGCCACCAGGGGGTCCGGTGATACGCAGTATTTT. Protein product: CATRGSGDTQYF.

This clonotype was detected a few times. The J gene is TRBJ2-5, the V gene TRBV29-1, with D hard to call. Germline CDR1 and CDR2: SQVTM and ANQGSEA. V was shortened by 4 bases and J by 0 bases, with 6 bases between the two germline ends. This CDR3 has 12 residues. CDR3 nucleotides: TGCAGCGTTGGTCCCAACCAAGAGACCCAGTACTTC. Its protein product is CSVGPNQETQYF.

This clonotype occurred many times. The genes are TRBV4-1 and TRBJ2-3, with D uncertain. Germline-derived CDR1 and CDR2 are MGHRA and YSYEKL. The CDR3 contains 16 residues. V was trimmed by 0 bases and J by 0 bases, leaving 10 bases between them. The CDR3 here is CASSQEGPPSTDTQYF. In DNA, the CDR3 is TGCGCCAGCAGCCAAGAGGGCCCCCCTAGCACAGATACGCAGTATTTT.

V is TRBV5-5 and J is TRBJ1-1; D gene ambiguous. This CDR3 region has 17 residues. Deletions cut 0 bases from V and 0 bases from J, with 15 bases between. The germline CDR1 and CDR2 sequences are SGHKS and YYEKEE (reference sequence). This CDR3 reads CASSLEPTSYMNTEAFF. CDR3 sequence (DNA): TGTGCCAGCAGCTTGGAACCGACCTCCTATATGAACACTGAAGCTTTCTTT.

The chain is built from TRBV7-2 and TRBJ2-4; D is possibly TRBD2 (6 bases). Trimming stripped 3 bases from V and 9 bases from J, with 12 bases between. The CDR3 loop spans 13 amino acids. Germline values: CDR1 SGHTA, CDR2 FQGNSA. CDR3: CASSFPGGVIQYF. The CDR3 DNA reads as TGTGCCAGCAGCTTTCCCGGGGGAGTCATTCAGTACTTC.

The chain employs TRBV7-6 and TRBJ1-4; D remains ambiguous. The CDR3 loop spans 17 amino acids. Trimming shortened V by 0 bases and J by 1 base, and 12 bases separated the two germline ends. The germline V gene encodes CDR1 SGHVS and CDR2 FNYEAQ. CDR3: CASSLAPGRVTNEKLFF. CDR3 bases: TGTGCCAGCAGCTTAGCGCCGGGGAGGGTAACTAATGAAAAACTGTTTTTT.